The source of this T cell receptor (beta chain) is a study of blood T cell repertoires in COVID-19. This clone was found once. This CDR3 has 13 amino acids. The V end was cut by 5 bases, the J end by 3 bases, with 11 bases between. Germline V gene sequence: CDR1 PRHDT, CDR2 FYEKMQ (reference sequence). Donors were grouped by their self-reported clinical history. Recovered participants had two consecutive negative NP/OP PCR tests, healthcare professional clearance, or symptom resolution. Sequenced by immunoSEQ multiplex PCR; TCRdb stores in-frame clones only, minus some. The sample includes about 480,000 clones, roughly nine tenths seen only once; the top ten take 6.5% to 8.5%.

The clonotype comes from an older woman who had recovered from COVID-19. The chain combines TRBV13 with TRBJ2-7; possibly TRBD2 for D (5 bases). Sequencing was done on a sample of PBMCs or T cells enriched from blood (not recorded which). The DNA for the CDR3 is TGTGCCAGCAGCCGACTCGGAGGCTACGAGCAGTACGTC. The encoded protein is CASSRLGGYEQYV.